This entry lists 25 T cell receptor beta chains sequenced from one sample in a study of PD-L1 blockade in urothelial cancer. Sequencing was performed with immunoSEQ multiplex PCR; in TCRdb, only in-frame clones are kept and a portion is missing. The data contain under 100,000 clones, around 91% of them singletons. Time point: pretreatment peripheral blood. Sample: PBMCs, taken around atezolizumab (anti-PD-L1) treatment. The receptors here all came from a man in his sixties with urothelial cancer.

This chain joins TRBV19 and TRBJ2-3; the match to TRBD1 covers 10 bases. The CDR3 sequence is 15 residues long. Germline CDR1 LNHDA, CDR2 SQIVND (reference sequence). V lost 5 bases to trimming and J lost 2 bases; unmatched junction nucleotides: 4. For the CDR3, the DNA is TGTGCCAGTAGTCTCGGGACAGGGGTCACAGATACGCAGTATTTT. It translates to CASSLGTGVTDTQYF. The variable domain in full, with the rest retrieved from reference TRBV19 and TRBJ2-3, is DGGITQSPKYLFRKEGQNVTLSCEQNLNHDAMYWYRQDPGQGLRLIYYSQIVNDFQKGDIAEGYSVSREKKESFPLTVTSAQKNPTAFYLCASSLGTGVTDTQYFGPGTRLTVL.

The chain uses TRBV6-5 and TRBJ2-3; D may be TRBD2 (6 bases). The germline CDR1 and CDR2 sequences are MNHEY and SVGAGI. This CDR3 spans 13 amino acids. The germline V and J ends were trimmed by 8 bases and 5 bases, with 14 bases remaining between them. CDR3 coding DNA: TGTGCCAGCCAGCAACTGGGGGGAGATACGCAGTATTTT. It codes for CASQQLGGDTQYF.

V and J are TRBV11-2 and TRBJ2-7; D may be TRBD2 (5 bases). The CDR3 is 13 amino acids. The germline V and J ends were trimmed by 6 bases and 2 bases, with 11 bases remaining between them. Germline CDR1 reads SGHAT; CDR2 reads FQNNGV. The CDR3 loop is CASREAVTYEQYF. The CDR3 coding sequence is TGTGCCAGCAGGGAGGCCGTCACCTACGAGCAGTACTTC. Full variable domain (remainder filled in from reference TRBV11-2 and TRBJ2-7): EAGVAQSPRYKIIEKRQSVAFWCNPISGHATLYWYQQILGQGPKLLIQFQNNGVVDDSQLPKDRFSAERLKGVDSTLKIQPAKLEDSAVYLCASREAVTYEQYFGPGTRLTVT.

CDR3 region: CASSTQQGTGVDGYTF. The CDR3 DNA is TGTGCCAGTAGTACCCAGCAAGGGACAGGGGTGGATGGCTACACCTTC. This chain joins TRBV19 and TRBJ1-2, with TRBD1 identical over 10 bases. The CDR3 totals 16 residues. Germline V gives CDR1 LNHDA, CDR2 SQIVND (reference sequence). V was clipped by 4 bases and J by 6 bases; unmatched bases: 11. Based on the CDR3 plus reference TRBV19 and TRBJ1-2, the full variable domain is DGGITQSPKYLFRKEGQNVTLSCEQNLNHDAMYWYRQDPGQGLRLIYYSQIVNDFQKGDIAEGYSVSREKKESFPLTVTSAQKNPTAFYLCASSTQQGTGVDGYTFGSGTRLTVV.

The rearrangement uses TRBV15 and TRBJ2-5; 7 bases match TRBD2. Germline CDR1 LNHNV, CDR2 YYDKDF (reference sequence). This CDR3 is built from 14 residues. The J segment lost 5 bases and the V segment lost 5 bases, leaving 8 bases of the junction unmatched. CDR3 in DNA: TGTGCCACCAGCTCGGGACTACCTGGGGAGACCCAGTACTTC. Translation: CATSSGLPGETQYF.

The chain joins TRBV5-8 to TRBJ2-2; D gene unclear. V lost 0 bases, J lost 2 bases, and 8 bases lay in between. Germline loops: CDR1 SGHTS, CDR2 YDEGEE. The CDR3 is 15 residues long. DNA of the CDR3: TGTGCCAGCAGCTTGGGTCAGATCAACACCGGGGAGCTGTTTTTT. Protein: CASSLGQINTGELFF. Complete variable domain (other parts from reference TRBV5-8 and TRBJ2-2): EAGVTQSPTHLIKTRGQQATLRCSPISGHTSVYWYQQALGLGLQFLLWYDEGEERNRGNFPPRFSGRQFPNYSSELNVNALELEDSALYLCASSLGQINTGELFFGEGSRLTVL.

V is TRBV4-3 and J is TRBJ2-2, with a weak D call TRBD2 (6 bases). Trimming cost V 4 bases and J 6 bases, with 21 bases left between them. CDR3 length: 17 amino acids. Germline loops: CDR1 LGHNA, CDR2 YSLEER. CDR3 bases: TGCGCCAGCAGCCCGACTCCAACTAGCAAGCAAGCCGGGGAGCTGTTTTTT. Translating it yields CASSPTPTSKQAGELFF.

V is TRBV10-3 and J is TRBJ2-7; 11 bases line up with TRBD2. Trimming at V came to 6 bases and at J to 4 bases, leaving 5 bases not matched to a gene. This CDR3 is 14 amino acids long. Germline values: CDR1 ENHRY, CDR2 SYGVKD. CDR3: CAIRHTSGSYEQYF. The CDR3 bases are TGTGCCATCAGACACACTAGCGGGAGTTACGAGCAGTACTTC.

This chain connects TRBV4-2 to TRBJ2-1, with TRBD2 identical over 8 bases. V was clipped by 0 bases and J by 2 bases; unmatched bases: 3. This CDR3 region has 16 residues. From germline, CDR1 is LGHNA and CDR2 YNFKEQ. The chain's CDR3 is CASSQEGSGTYNEQFF. Here the CDR3 DNA reads TGTGCCAGCAGCCAAGAAGGTAGCGGGACCTACAATGAGCAGTTCTTC.

This chain joins TRBV2 and TRBJ2-1, with a possible D match to TRBD1 (6 bases). The V gene's germline CDR1 is SNHLY and CDR2 FYNNEI. There are 14 residues in the CDR3. V gave up 4 bases and J gave up 5 bases, with 12 bases separating them. Written as DNA, the CDR3 is TGTGCCAGCAGTGCCCGGACAGACCACAATGAGCAGTTCTTC. Its protein product is CASSARTDHNEQFF. The full variable domain, with the rest looked up from reference TRBV2 and TRBJ2-1, is EPEVTQTPSHQVTQMGQEVILRCVPISNHLYFYWYRQILGQKVEFLVSFYNNEISEKSEIFDDQFSVERPDGSNFTLKIRSTKLEDSAMYFCASSARTDHNEQFFGPGTRLTVL.

This chain connects TRBV7-8 to TRBJ1-2; D call uncertain. The V gene lost 1 base and the J gene lost 4 bases, with 10 bases spanning the gap. The CDR3 contains 14 residues. Germline CDR1 reads SGHVS; CDR2 reads FQNEAQ. The chain's CDR3 is CASSLGVGLYGYTF. The DNA for the CDR3 is TGTGCCAGCAGCTTAGGAGTAGGACTCTATGGCTACACCTTC.

The chain combines TRBV6-5 with TRBJ2-7; possible D gene TRBD2, 5 bases. V lost 6 bases, J lost 4 bases, and 19 bases lay in between. There are 15 residues in the CDR3. From germline, CDR1 is MNHEY and CDR2 SVGAGI. CDR3 region: CASRRNIATEYEQYF. The CDR3 DNA sequence: TGTGCCAGCAGGCGAAACATAGCGACCGAATACGAGCAGTACTTC.

This rearrangement joins TRBV9 to TRBJ2-7; 9 bases match TRBD1. Germline CDR1 is SGDLS and CDR2 is YYNGEE. CDR3 length: 13 amino acids. Trimming took 2 bases from V and 5 from J; bases not matched to a gene: 2. CDR3 bases: TGTGCCAGCAGCGTCAGGACAGGGGACGAGCAGTACTTC. Translated: CASSVRTGDEQYF.

This clone turned up a few times. This chain connects TRBV30 to TRBJ1-3; TRBD1 might be the D (6 bases). Germline CDR1 GTSNPN, CDR2 SVGIG (reference sequence). Between the trimmed V and J ends, which lost 7 bases and 5 bases, there was a span of 21 bases. The CDR3 loop spans 15 amino acids. CDR3 protein: CASIPRDKHRNTIYF. CDR3 in DNA: TGTGCCTCTATACCCCGGGACAAGCACAGAAACACCATATATTTT.

The chain carries TRBV6-1 and TRBJ1-2, with 10 bases aligning to TRBD1. V dropped 10 bases and J dropped 4; count of bases not matched to a gene: 6. This CDR3 region has 13 residues. Germline V gene data show CDR1 as MNHNS and CDR2 as SASEGT. CDR3 loop: CATETGGTYGYTF. As DNA, the CDR3 is TGTGCCACCGAGACAGGGGGCACCTATGGCTACACCTTC.

The V call is TRBV6-1, the J call TRBJ2-3; D may be TRBD2 (5 bases). The ends were cut back, 8 bases at V and 3 bases at J, with 18 bases in the middle. Per germline, CDR1 MNHNS and CDR2 SASEGT. This CDR3 region has 15 residues. CDR3 DNA sequence: TGTGCCAGCTTTTACCTTTATAGCGCGACAGATACGCAGTATTTT. Its protein product is CASFYLYSATDTQYF.

The chain is built from TRBV5-6 and TRBJ2-3, with TRBD1 identical over 11 bases. Looked up from germline, CDR1 is SGHDT and CDR2 is YYEEEE. V shed 3 bases and J 1 base; nucleotides not matched to a gene: 4. The CDR3 totals 16 residues. As DNA, the CDR3 is TGTGCCAGCAGCTGGGGGGGACAGGGGGGCACAGATACGCAGTATTTT. It translates to CASSWGGQGGTDTQYF.

The V and J genes are TRBV2 and TRBJ2-7; the D gene is possibly TRBD2 (5 bases). Germline V CDR1 and CDR2: SNHLY, FYNNEI. CDR3 length: 15 residues. V dropped 4 bases and J dropped 2 bases, with 15 bases sitting between them. CDR3 residues: CASSADVTTAYEQYF. In DNA form, the CDR3 reads TGTGCCAGCAGTGCAGACGTGACTACAGCCTACGAGCAGTACTTC.

The chain employs TRBV28 and TRBJ2-1; D ambiguous. CDR1 is MDHEN and CDR2 is SYDVKM in the germline V gene. V dropped 6 bases and J dropped 12 bases, with 21 bases sitting between them. The CDR3 runs to 14 residues. DNA of the CDR3: TGTGCCAGCAGCATCCCCTCGTCGGTCTTCTGGCAGTTCTTC. Residues: CASSIPSSVFWQFF.

The CDR3 region has the DNA TGTGCCAGCAGCACTCACAGGGTGGATTACAATGAGCAGTTCTTC. This sequence encodes CASSTHRVDYNEQFF. The chain couples TRBV21-1 to TRBJ2-1; the DNA was not compared with TRBD1, the D call given in the table. TRBV21-1 is given as a pseudogene. The CDR3 has 15 residues.

In this sample, this clone turned up once. The chain employs TRBV5-3 and TRBJ1-2, with D unclear. TRBV5-3 is marked as an open reading frame, function uncertain. The length of the CDR3 is 17 residues. CDR3 sequence (DNA): TGTGCAGCCCGACAAGTGTTTACAGCTAAAACTAACTATGGCTACACCTTC. Translating it yields CAARQVFTAKTNYGYTF.

J is TRBJ1-2 and V is TRBV30; 9 bases are a match to TRBD1. The trim removed 3 bases at V and 6 bases at J, leaving 8 bases unmatched. CDR3 length: 14 residues. Looked up from germline, CDR1 is GTSNPN and CDR2 is SVGIG (reference sequence). The chain's CDR3 is CAWRKPGQGHGYTF. For the CDR3, the DNA is TGTGCCTGGAGGAAACCGGGACAGGGACATGGCTACACCTTC.

The table lists this clone with a few counts. This chain uses TRBV5-4 with TRBJ1-2; 9 bases match TRBD1. The CDR3 is 14 residues long. The junction had 8 bases not matched to a gene; V was cut back by 3 bases and J by 8 bases. Germline V lookup: CDR1 SGHNT, CDR2 YYREEE (reference sequence). The CDR3 spells CASSSYRGRWGYTF. In nucleotides, the CDR3 is TGTGCCAGCAGCTCCTACAGGGGGCGTTGGGGCTACACCTTC.

The V and J genes are TRBV6-6 and TRBJ1-2; possible D gene TRBD1, 5 bases. This CDR3 has 15 residues. The V end lost 2 bases, the J end lost 8 bases, and 18 bases lay between the germline ends. The germline gives CDR1 MNHNY, CDR2 SVGAGI (reference sequence). This chain's CDR3 is CASSYDPNWGQGYTF. The CDR3 DNA sequence: TGTGCCAGCAGTTACGACCCTAACTGGGGCCAGGGCTACACCTTC.

DNA for the CDR3: TGTGCCAGCAGCGTTAGCGGGGGGGCCGGTGAGACCCAGTACTTC. Translation: CASSVSGGAGETQYF. The chain combines TRBV9 with TRBJ2-5, with TRBD2 matching 11 bases. J was trimmed by 5 bases and V by 2 bases; bases with no gene match: 5. The germline V gene has CDR1 SGDLS and CDR2 YYNGEE. The CDR3 sequence is 15 residues long. The full variable domain, its missing parts supplied by reference TRBV9 and TRBJ2-5, is DSGVTQTPKHLITATGQRVTLRCSPRSGDLSVYWYQQSLDQGLQFLIQYYNGEERAKGNILERFSAQQFPDLHSELNLSSLELGDSALYFCASSVSGGAGETQYFGPGTRLLVL.